A selection of T cell receptor beta chains follows, all from one sample in a study of T cell responses to AZD1222 COVID-19 vaccine. Repertoires were generated with immunoSEQ multiplex PCR, while TCRdb's copy carries only in-frame clones and drops some. The sample has about 140,000 clones, roughly 89% seen once; the top ten hold roughly 2%. Specimen: peripheral blood, collected on day 0 of AZD1222 vaccination. All receptors come from an adult in good health. Both conserved end residues are part of each CDR3. D genes are given only for firm matches. Size values are once, few and many counts, or a class for expanded clones, and some rows have none.

d_call,j_call,clone_size,v_call,cdr3_aa,cdr3_nt
-,TRBJ1-2,-,TRBV4-1,CASSQALPKGPSYGYTF,TGCGCCAGCAGCCAAGCCCTCCCAAAAGGTCCTAGCTATGGCTACACCTTC
-,TRBJ2-7,once,TRBV27,CASSFRAQGSYEQYF,TGTGCCAGCAGTTTTCGGGCCCAGGGGTCCTACGAGCAGTACTTC
TRBD2,TRBJ2-7,-,TRBV7-2,CASSLLAGGISYEQYF,TGTGCCAGCAGCTTATTAGCGGGAGGAATCTCCTACGAGCAGTACTTC
TRBD2,TRBJ2-2,-,TRBV2,CASSVLAGVATGELFF,TGTGCCAGCAGTGTACTAGCGGGAGTTGCCACCGGGGAGCTGTTTTTT
-,TRBJ2-2,-,TRBV28,CASSSDIAPGELFF,TGTGCCAGCAGTTCAGACATCGCTCCCGGGGAGCTGTTTTTT
TRBD1,TRBJ2-7,-,TRBV19,CASSTGTGHYEQYF,TGTGCCAGTAGTACAGGGACAGGACACTACGAGCAGTACTTC
-,TRBJ2-3,-,TRBV5-6,CASSLGRGTDTQYF,TGTGCCAGCAGCTTGGGACGGGGCACAGATACGCAGTATTTT
TRBD2,TRBJ2-2,-,TRBV29-1,CSSRTSGLGTGELFF,TGCAGCTCTCGGACTAGCGGGTTAGGGACCGGGGAGCTGTTTTTT
-,TRBJ1-2,-,TRBV6-5,CASSSVGEDHYGYTF,TGTGCCAGCAGTTCGGTGGGTGAGGACCACTATGGCTACACCTTC
TRBD1,TRBJ2-3,-,TRBV7-3,CASSSGTTGDTQYF,TGTGCCAGCAGCTCCGGAACGACAGGGGATACGCAGTATTTT
-,TRBJ1-1,-,TRBV28,CASSLADAAFF,TGTGCCAGCAGTTTGGCCGATGCGGCTTTCTTT
-,TRBJ1-5,-,TRBV7-9,CASSLAGTDNQPQHF,TGTGCCAGCAGCTTAGCGGGGACCGACAATCAGCCCCAGCATTTT
-,TRBJ1-2,-,TRBV7-6,CASSLAELDGLAYTF,TGTGCCAGCAGCTTAGCGGAGTTGGACGGCCTCGCCTACACCTTC
-,TRBJ2-2,-,TRBV7-3,CASSLERNTGELFF,TGTGCCAGCAGCTTAGAACGAAACACCGGGGAGCTGTTTTTT
-,TRBJ1-2,once,TRBV6-5,CASSYGGGDGYTF,TGTGCCAGCAGTTACGGGGGGGGAGATGGCTACACCTTC